These 28 T cell receptor beta chains originate from one sample sequenced in a study of OX40 agonist ivuxolimab in advanced cancers. Clones were sequenced by immunoSEQ multiplex PCR, and TCRdb holds only the in-frame ones, with some missing. Of some 74,000 clones in the sample, more than 75% were seen once. The sample consisted of CD4+ or CD8+ T cells sorted from blood, taken in a trial of the OX40 agonist ivuxolimab. Every receptor here comes from an adult with an advanced solid tumor such as melanoma, head and neck, liver or kidney cancer.

The chain links TRBV4-1 to TRBJ2-1, with 9 bases identical to TRBD2. The CDR3 totals 16 residues. J lost 4 bases, V lost 1 base, and 5 bases had no gene match. In germline, CDR1 is MGHRA, CDR2 YSYEKL. The CDR3 sequence is CASSQVAGERYNEQFF. The CDR3 DNA follows: TGCGCCAGCAGCCAAGTAGCGGGAGAACGGTACAATGAGCAGTTCTTC.

The gene calls are TRBV28 and TRBJ2-6, with D unresolved. CDR1 MDHEN and CDR2 SYDVKM come from the germline V gene. This CDR3 has 13 residues. V was pared by 7 bases and J by 1 base, with 5 bases between. The CDR3 DNA is TGTGCCAGCATCCATTCTGGGGCCAACGTCCTGACTTTC. It specifies CASIHSGANVLTF.

The V and J genes are TRBV28 and TRBJ2-7; tentatively, D is TRBD1 (7 bases). V gave up 6 bases and J gave up 2 bases, with 11 bases separating them. CDR1 and CDR2 from the germline V gene are MDHEN and SYDVKM. The CDR3 runs to 13 residues. The CDR3 here is CASRPGGTYEQYF. CDR3 in DNA: TGTGCCAGCAGGCCAGGGGGGACCTACGAGCAGTACTTC.

The chain combines TRBV6-1 with TRBJ2-6; 7 bases match TRBD1. The CDR3 loop spans 15 amino acids. The junction had 2 bases not matched to a gene; V was cut back by 6 bases and J by 0 bases. CDR1 is MNHNS and CDR2 is SASEGT in the germline V gene. The CDR3 protein is CASRTGSSGANVLTF. The DNA of the CDR3 is TGTGCCAGCAGGACAGGGAGCTCTGGGGCCAACGTCCTGACTTTC.

The chain combines TRBV29-1 with TRBJ2-1; TRBD2 matches 7 bases. Germline loops: CDR1 SQVTM, CDR2 ANQGSEA. The ends lost 7 bases at V and 2 bases at J; junction bases unmatched: 8. This CDR3 has 14 residues. CDR3 amino acids: CSAMGGGTYNEQFF. In DNA, the CDR3 is TGCAGCGCGATGGGGGGAGGGACCTACAATGAGCAGTTCTTC.

The chain combines TRBV18 with TRBJ1-5; possible D gene TRBD1, 6 bases. The CDR3 sequence is 15 residues long. Germline V gene lookup returns CDR1 KGHSH and CDR2 LQKENI. The ends were cut back, 0 bases at V and 5 bases at J, with 11 bases in the middle. The CDR3 nucleotides read TGTGCCAGCTCACCACCGGCCAGGGGAGATCAGCCCCAGCATTTT. Protein sequence: CASSPPARGDQPQHF.

This chain links TRBV7-3 with TRBJ2-3, with no clear D. Deletions cut 1 base from V and 0 bases from J, with 14 bases between. The CDR3 extends over 17 amino acids. CDR1 and CDR2 from the germline V gene are SGHTA and FQGTGA. The CDR3 DNA is TGTGCCAGCAGCTTAAACCCCCCTTTTCAGAGCACAGATACGCAGTATTTT. Its translation is CASSLNPPFQSTDTQYF.

This clone occurred once. The V and J genes are TRBV6-6 and TRBJ2-7; D is unresolved. The germline V gene encodes CDR1 MNHNY and CDR2 SVGAGI (reference sequence). V lost 5 bases and J 2 bases, leaving 13 bases between the germline ends. This CDR3 comprises 14 residues. The CDR3 loop is CASSMDGRTYEQYF. The CDR3 DNA follows: TGTGCCAGCAGTATGGACGGTCGGACCTACGAGCAGTACTTC.

This chain uses TRBV7-2 with TRBJ1-1; D not resolved. Between the trimmed V and J ends, which lost 4 bases and 0 bases, there was a span of 9 bases. This CDR3 contains 14 residues. Germline V CDR1 and CDR2: SGHTA, FQGNSA. Here the CDR3 reads CASSYLGMNTEAFF. The CDR3 DNA follows: TGTGCCAGCAGCTACCTGGGGATGAACACTGAAGCTTTCTTT.

The chain is built from TRBV18 and TRBJ2-2, with D perhaps TRBD1 (6 bases). The CDR3 spans 14 residues. Trimming took off 3 bases at V and 1 base at J, with 6 bases between the two ends. In germline, CDR1 is KGHSH, CDR2 LQKENI. The CDR3: CASSPGQNTGELFF. In DNA form, the CDR3 reads TGTGCCAGCTCACCGGGACAGAACACCGGGGAGCTGTTTTTT.

J is TRBJ2-1 and V is TRBV30; D may be TRBD1 or TRBD2 (5 bases each). Trimming cost V 3 bases and J 4 bases, with 10 bases left between them. The CDR3 length is 13 residues. CDR1 and CDR2 from the germline V gene are GTSNPN and SVGIG (reference sequence). Written as DNA, the CDR3 is TGTGCCTGGAGCCGAGGGGCTTACAATGAGCAGTTCTTC. Amino acids: CAWSRGAYNEQFF.

The chain employs TRBV2 and TRBJ2-3; 11 nucleotides agree with TRBD2. V dropped 4 bases and J dropped 4; count of bases not matched to a gene: 4. Germline V gene data show CDR1 as SNHLY and CDR2 as FYNNEI. The length of the CDR3 is 15 residues. CDR3 region: CASSGTSGFSDTQYF. CDR3 DNA: TGTGCCAGCAGTGGGACTAGCGGGTTCTCAGATACGCAGTATTTT.

The genes are TRBV2 and TRBJ2-1; 15 nucleotides match TRBD2. V shed 4 bases, J shed 5 bases, and the junction held 6 bases outside the gene matches. CDR3 size: 17 residues. The germline V gene encodes CDR1 SNHLY and CDR2 FYNNEI. The CDR3 here is CASSARTSGRGNNEQFF. As DNA, the CDR3 is TGTGCCAGCAGTGCTCGGACTAGCGGGAGGGGTAACAATGAGCAGTTCTTC.

The genes are TRBV2 and TRBJ1-2; possible D gene TRBD1, 6 bases. Germline values: CDR1 SNHLY, CDR2 FYNNEI. The CDR3 runs 12 residues. V was pared by 6 bases and J by 7 bases, with 12 bases between. CDR3 in amino acids: CASRLTGGGYTF. The CDR3 DNA sequence: TGTGCCAGCAGGCTGACAGGAGGTGGCTACACCTTC.

As DNA, the CDR3 is TGTGCCAGCAGCTTAGGGCAAGTCACCTACGAGCAGTACTTC. This gives the protein CASSLGQVTYEQYF. The rearrangement links TRBV7-8 to TRBJ2-7; D is ambiguous. CDR1 and CDR2 from the germline V gene are SGHVS and FQNEAQ. The CDR3 covers 14 residues. V was clipped by 1 base and J by 2 bases, with 9 bases between them. Full variable domain (missing parts from reference TRBV7-8 and TRBJ2-7): GAGVSQSPRYKVAKRGQDVALRCDPISGHVSLFWYQQALGQGPEFLTYFQNEAQLDKSGLPSDRFFAERPEGSVSTLKIQRTQQEDSAVYLCASSLGQVTYEQYFGPGTRLTVT.

The rearrangement joins TRBV28 to TRBJ1-1; no definite D call. The CDR3 is 14 residues long. Trimming left V 2 bases short and J 10 bases short, with 17 bases between. The germline V gene has CDR1 MDHEN and CDR2 SYDVKM. The DNA of the CDR3 is TGTGCCAGCAGTTTACCCCCGGGAGGCTTGGTAGCTTTCTTT. It is translated as CASSLPPGGLVAFF.

About this clone itself: Germline and junction disagree at one end, which may indicate a read error. The CDR3 here is CASRRGGRATNYEQHF. The CDR3 nucleotides are TGTGCCAGCAGGAGGGGGGGACGGGCTACAAACTACGAGCAGCACTTC. The chain employs TRBV28 and TRBJ2-7, with D possibly TRBD2 on 7 matching bases. Germline-derived CDR1 and CDR2 are MDHEN and SYDVKM. CDR3 length: 16 residues. Using reference TRBV28 and TRBJ2-7 for the parts outside the CDR3, the full variable domain is DVKVTQSSRYLVKRTGEKVFLECVQDMDHENMFWYRQDPGLGLRLIYFSYDVKMKEKGDIPEGYSVSREKKERFSLILESASTNQTSMYLCASRRGGRATNYEQHFGPGTRLTVT.

The chain uses TRBV2 and TRBJ2-7; D is unclear. The V end lost 9 bases, the J end lost 2 bases, and 20 bases lay between the germline ends. The CDR3 has 15 amino acids. The germline CDR1 and CDR2 sequences are SNHLY and FYNNEI. This chain's CDR3 is CASTSVRHTTYEQYF. The CDR3 DNA is TGTGCCAGTACCTCCGTGAGACACACTACCTACGAGCAGTACTTC.

This clone appeared a few times. This sequence joins TRBV6-6 and TRBJ2-1; D remains unclear. The germline gives CDR1 MNHNY, CDR2 SVGAGI (reference sequence). The V end was cut by 6 bases, the J end by 2 bases, with 14 bases between. The CDR3 length is 15 residues. CDR3 nucleotide sequence: TGTGCCAGCAGCCCTCGCAACCCCACCTACAATGAGCAGTTCTTC. This encodes CASSPRNPTYNEQFF.

V is TRBV2 and J is TRBJ1-5; 7 bases match TRBD1. Looked up from germline, CDR1 is SNHLY and CDR2 is FYNNEI. V shed 5 bases and J 4 bases; nucleotides not matched to a gene: 8. This CDR3 spans 15 amino acids. The CDR3 sequence is CASSFNGQVNQPQHF. DNA of the CDR3: TGTGCCAGCAGTTTTAACGGACAGGTGAATCAGCCCCAGCATTTT.

This rearrangement joins TRBV19 to TRBJ2-2, with 7 bases that match TRBD1. This CDR3 contains 16 residues. Trimming cost V 5 bases and J 6 bases; bases outside gene matches: 12. Germline CDR1 and CDR2: LNHDA and SQIVND (reference sequence). CDR3 sequence: CASSPSYRGGSGELFF. The DNA for the CDR3 is TGTGCCAGTAGTCCCAGCTACAGGGGTGGGTCCGGGGAGCTGTTTTTT.

J is TRBJ2-5 and V is TRBV7-9, with 10 positions matching TRBD2. Germline V CDR1 and CDR2: SEHNR, FQNEAQ (reference sequence). The CDR3 is 15 amino acids. The trim removed 3 bases at V and 5 bases at J, leaving 6 bases unmatched. The DNA of the CDR3 is TGTGCCAGCAGCTTGAGGACTAGCGGTCCTGAGACCCAGTACTTC. Its protein product is CASSLRTSGPETQYF.

This clone was observed once. J is TRBJ1-2 and V is TRBV4-3; maybe TRBD1 (5 bases). This CDR3 comprises 13 residues. V lost 0 bases and J 7 bases, leaving 9 bases between the germline ends. Germline CDR1 is LGHNA and CDR2 is YSLEER. The CDR3 loop is CASSQDRGIGYTF. DNA for the CDR3: TGCGCCAGCAGCCAAGATCGGGGGATTGGCTACACCTTC.

This clone has just a few counts. Here the CDR3 DNA reads TGCGCCAGCAGCCCTAGACCCGGAATTCCGGGGGAGCAGTACTTC. Translation gives CASSPRPGIPGEQYF. This chain joins TRBV5-1 and TRBJ2-7, with D possibly being TRBD2 (5 bases). The germline V and J ends were trimmed by 4 bases and 7 bases, with 21 bases remaining between them. The CDR3 spans 15 residues. CDR1 and CDR2 (germline): SGHRS, YFSETQ.

The chain is built from TRBV27 and TRBJ2-7, with D tentatively TRBD2 (6 bases). V lost 6 bases, J lost 2 bases, and 20 bases lay in between. Germline V gene lookup returns CDR1 MNHEY and CDR2 SMNVEV (reference sequence). The CDR3 runs 16 residues. Here the CDR3 reads CASSFPGGGPPYEQYF. Here the CDR3 DNA reads TGTGCCAGCAGCTTTCCCGGGGGAGGCCCTCCCTACGAGCAGTACTTC.

The chain has TRBV7-3 and TRBJ2-3; TRBD2 agrees at 12 bases. Germline loops: CDR1 SGHTA, CDR2 FQGTGA. The junction had 2 bases not matched to a gene; V was cut back by 5 bases and J by 5 bases. This CDR3 is 14 amino acids long. CDR3 nucleotide sequence: TGTGCCAGCAGCCAGGGACTAGCGGGAGATACGCAGTATTTT. Translating gives CASSQGLAGDTQYF. The variable domain in full, completed from reference TRBV7-3 and TRBJ2-3, reads GAGVSQTPSNKVTEKGKYVELRCDPISGHTALYWYRQSLGQGPEFLIYFQGTGAADDSGLPNDRFFAVRPEGSVSTLKIQRTERGDSAVYLCASSQGLAGDTQYFGPGTRLTVL.

The chain couples TRBV4-1 to TRBJ2-7; possibly TRBD2 for D (6 bases). Germline V gene sequence: CDR1 MGHRA, CDR2 YSYEKL. The CDR3 spans 14 residues. The V end lost 2 bases, the J end lost 2 bases, and 10 bases lay between the germline ends. CDR3 region: CASSQSGVPYEQYF. The CDR3 region has the DNA TGCGCCAGCAGCCAATCGGGGGTCCCCTACGAGCAGTACTTC.

This clone has only a few counts. The rearrangement uses TRBV4-1 and TRBJ1-5, with TRBD1 identical over 7 bases. In germline, CDR1 is MGHRA, CDR2 YSYEKL. V lost 4 bases, J lost 9 bases, and 9 bases stayed unmatched. The CDR3 covers 14 residues. The DNA of the CDR3 is TGCGCCAGCAGCCCCCAGGGGGGCTTAAGGCCCCAGCATTTT. Protein: CASSPQGGLRPQHF.